This TCR beta chain derives from a study of T cell responses to AZD1222 COVID-19 vaccine. Broader study findings: Baseline antibody screening turned up just a handful of seropositive AZD1222 recipients. Once two AZD1222 doses were given, Spike-specific TCR breadth and depth went up. Repertoire sampling was restricted to post-peak T cell response timepoints.

Concerning this clone itself: What it recognizes is unknown.

V lost 5 bases and J lost 0, with 14 bases in between. Germline V gives CDR1 MDHEN, CDR2 SYDVKM. The CDR3 runs 16 residues. TCRdb's table, derived via immunoSEQ multiplex PCR, lists solely in-frame clones and lacks some. Here the sample spans about 59,000 clones, about 83% being singletons. Specimen: peripheral blood, collected on day 0 of AZD1222 vaccination. This TCR was sampled from an adult in good health. The chain has TRBV28 and TRBJ1-5, with TRBD1 as a possible D gene (6 bases). The CDR3 here is CASSGEGTYSNQPQHF. The CDR3 DNA sequence: TGTGCCAGCAGTGGCGAAGGGACATATAGCAATCAGCCCCAGCATTTT. The full variable domain, in which reference TRBV28 and TRBJ1-5 provide the parts outside the CDR3, is DVKVTQSSRYLVKRTGEKVFLECVQDMDHENMFWYRQDPGLGLRLIYFSYDVKMKEKGDIPEGYSVSREKKERFSLILESASTNQTSMYLCASSGEGTYSNQPQHFGDGTRLSIL.